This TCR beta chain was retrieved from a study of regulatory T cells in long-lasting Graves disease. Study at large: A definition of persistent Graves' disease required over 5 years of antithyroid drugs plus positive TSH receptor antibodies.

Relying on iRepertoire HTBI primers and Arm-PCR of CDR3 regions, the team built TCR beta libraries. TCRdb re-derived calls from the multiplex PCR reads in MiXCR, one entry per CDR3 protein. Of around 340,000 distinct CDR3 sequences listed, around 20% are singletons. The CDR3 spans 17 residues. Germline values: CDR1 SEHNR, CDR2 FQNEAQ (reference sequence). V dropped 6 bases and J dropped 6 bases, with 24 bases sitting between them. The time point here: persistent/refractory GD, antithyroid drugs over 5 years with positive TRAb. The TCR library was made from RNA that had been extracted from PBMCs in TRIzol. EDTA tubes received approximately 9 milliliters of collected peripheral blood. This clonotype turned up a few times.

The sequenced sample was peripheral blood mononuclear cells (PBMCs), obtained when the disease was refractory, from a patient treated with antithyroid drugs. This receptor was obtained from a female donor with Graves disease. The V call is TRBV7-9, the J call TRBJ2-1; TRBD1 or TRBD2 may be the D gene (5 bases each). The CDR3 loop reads CASSSTREGRVSNEQFF. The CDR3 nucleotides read TGTGCCAGCAGTTCCACCCGTGAGGGGCGGGTCTCCAATGAGCAGTTCTTC.